One and the same sample provided the 26 T cell receptor beta chains below, sequenced in a study of T cells in Graves' hyperthyroidism and ophthalmopathy. RNA transcripts gave rise to amplified TCR beta CDR3 regions. The study used the HTBI primer set for a first-round RT-PCR of the TCR CDR3. Via MiXCR, TCRdb re-called the multiplex PCR reads, giving one row per CDR3 protein. The sample lists a few hundred thousand distinct CDR3 sequences; 13% to 15% were seen once. Sequencing used blood. Receptors originate from a woman aged 40-49 years with Graves' hyperthyroidism that later progressed to Graves' ophthalmopathy.

This clonotype was recorded many times. This chain uses TRBV6-1 with TRBJ2-3; TRBD2 aligns across 13 bases. The germline V gene has CDR1 MNHNS and CDR2 SASEGT. V gave up 7 bases and J gave up 5 bases; unmatched junction bases: 3. The CDR3 is 14 residues long. The CDR3 protein is CASIRTSGGDTQYF. CDR3 nucleotides: TGTGCCAGCATTCGGACTAGCGGGGGAGATACGCAGTATTTT.

This chain links TRBV4-1 with TRBJ2-3; 9 positions agree with TRBD2. CDR3 length: 16 amino acids. The ends lost 0 bases at V and 5 bases at J; junction bases unmatched: 6. Germline values: CDR1 MGHRA, CDR2 YSYEKL. CDR3 nucleotide sequence: TGCGCCAGCAGCCAAGATCTAGCGGGATACCAAGATACGCAGTATTTT. Its protein is CASSQDLAGYQDTQYF.

This clonotype was found many times. At one boundary the junction diverges from the germline segment, which might be a read error. The V gene is TRBV6-1, the J gene TRBJ2-7; no reliable D call. The CDR3 is made up of 12 amino acids. Germline loops: CDR1 MNHNS, CDR2 SASEGT. The CDR3 coding sequence is TGTGCCAGCAGTTCCTCCTCCCACGAGCAGTACTTC. This sequence encodes CASSSSSHEQYF.

The chain recombines TRBV6-1 with TRBJ1-1; D call uncertain. This CDR3 has 11 residues. V was clipped by 6 bases and J by 7 bases, with 9 bases between them. Germline CDR1 MNHNS, CDR2 SASEGT. The CDR3 coding sequence is TGTGCCAGCAGGAGACTGTATGAAGCTTTCTTT. It is translated as CASRRLYEAFF.

The chain recombines TRBV27 with TRBJ2-2; 11 bases agree with TRBD2. CDR1 and CDR2 from the germline V gene are MNHEY and SMNVEV (reference sequence). Trimming cost V 5 bases and J 7 bases; bases outside gene matches: 3. The CDR3 extends over 14 amino acids. The CDR3 sequence is CASSIGTSGGELFF. As DNA, the CDR3 is TGTGCCAGCAGTATCGGGACTAGCGGCGGGGAGCTGTTTTTT.

This clonotype was seen ten or more times. The CDR3: CASSPSWVSGNTIYF. The DNA for the CDR3 is TGTGCCAGCTCACCCTCCTGGGTCTCTGGAAACACCATATATTTT. V gene TRBV18 combines with J gene TRBJ1-3; no reliable D call. The CDR3 spans 15 residues. With 3 bases removed from V and 0 bases from J, the gap between germline ends came to 9 bases. The germline V gene has CDR1 KGHSH and CDR2 LQKENI. Drawing the rest from reference TRBV18 and TRBJ1-3, the complete variable domain is NAGVMQNPRHLVRRRGQEARLRCSPMKGHSHVYWYRQLPEEGLKFMVYLQKENIIDESGMPKERFSAEFPKEGPSILRIQQVVRGDSAAYFCASSPSWVSGNTIYFGEGSWLTVV.

This clonotype was seen repeatedly, ten times or more. This chain joins TRBV13 and TRBJ2-7; 11 bases align to TRBD2. V shed 5 bases and J 3 bases; nucleotides not matched to a gene: 3. CDR1 and CDR2 from the germline V gene are PRHDT and FYEKMQ (reference sequence). CDR3 length equals 14 residues. The CDR3 region has the DNA TGTGCCAGCAGCATGCTAGCGGGAGGCTACGAGCAGTACTTC. Its protein is CASSMLAGGYEQYF.

This clonotype has at least ten counts. The J gene is TRBJ2-3, the V gene TRBV20-1; D gene uncertain. Germline CDR1 reads DFQATT; CDR2 reads SNEGSKA (reference sequence). V gave up 0 bases and J gave up 4 bases, with 5 bases separating them. CDR3 size: 12 residues. CDR3 region: CSARDPSDTQYF. In nucleotides, the CDR3 is TGCAGTGCTAGAGATCCGTCAGATACGCAGTATTTT.

This clonotype was seen at least ten times. The rearrangement uses TRBV6-1 and TRBJ1-2; weak D call: TRBD1 (5 bases). Germline CDR1 is MNHNS and CDR2 is SASEGT. This CDR3 spans 14 amino acids. Trimming removed 7 bases at V and 4 bases at J, with 16 bases between. The CDR3 DNA follows: TGTGCCAGCACCGCACGGGGGTCGGCCTATGGCTACACCTTC. It encodes CASTARGSAYGYTF.

The chain joins TRBV30 to TRBJ2-7; a weak D match, TRBD1 (5 bases). The CDR3 loop spans 12 amino acids. V lost 4 bases, J lost 7 bases, and 14 bases lay in between. From germline, CDR1 is GTSNPN and CDR2 SVGIG (reference sequence). CDR3 bases: TGTGCCTGGAATAGGGGTGTCTATGAGCAGTACTTC. Amino acid sequence: CAWNRGVYEQYF.

At least ten counts were recorded for this clonotype. This chain joins TRBV18 and TRBJ2-7; 11 bases agree with TRBD1. Germline lookup yields CDR1 KGHSH and CDR2 LQKENI. The CDR3 runs to 14 residues. V shed 6 bases and J 4 bases; nucleotides not matched to a gene: 5. The CDR3 DNA reads TGTGCCAGCTCTCCCGGGACAGGGGGGTACGAGCAGTACTTC. This encodes CASSPGTGGYEQYF.

A word on this clonotype: Compared with germline, one end of the junction differs, possibly owing to a read error. The V gene is TRBV2, the J gene TRBJ1-6; a possible D gene is TRBD1 (5 bases). Germline-derived CDR1 and CDR2 are SNHLY and FYNNEI. The CDR3 sequence is 14 residues long. The CDR3: CATSGRTYNSPLHF. In DNA, the CDR3 is TGTGCCACCTCTGGGCGGACATATAATTCACCGCTCCACTTT.

There are a few counts of this clonotype. The chain carries TRBV5-1 and TRBJ1-2; D is ambiguous. Germline CDR1 is SGHRS and CDR2 is YFSETQ. The CDR3 is made up of 17 amino acids. Trimming took 3 bases from V and 4 from J, leaving 22 bases between them. The CDR3 loop reads CASSSRSLAGLTYGYTF. The CDR3 coding sequence is TGCGCCAGCAGCTCCCGTAGCTTAGCGGGTCTGACCTATGGCTACACCTTC.

This clonotype appeared many times. The rearrangement uses TRBV2 and TRBJ2-3; 9 bases are shared with TRBD1. With V trimmed by 5 bases and J by 5 bases, 8 bases remained unmatched. Germline lookup yields CDR1 SNHLY and CDR2 FYNNEI. The CDR3 loop spans 15 amino acids. The CDR3 bases are TGTGCCAGCAGTAAAACAGGGGGCCGAGTAGATACGCAGTATTTT. Amino acid sequence: CASSKTGGRVDTQYF.

This chain links TRBV7-2 with TRBJ1-6; possible D gene TRBD1, 6 bases. Looked up from germline, CDR1 is SGHTA and CDR2 is FQGNSA. The CDR3 is 14 residues long. Trimming cost V 4 bases and J 10 bases, with 14 bases left between them. CDR3 protein: CASSYRTVGSPLHF. CDR3 nucleotides: TGTGCCAGCAGCTATCGGACAGTCGGGTCACCCCTCCACTTT. The variable domain in full, with the rest retrieved from reference TRBV7-2 and TRBJ1-6, is GAGVSQSPSNKVTEKGKDVELRCDPISGHTALYWYRQSLGQGLEFLIYFQGNSAPDKSGLPSDRFSAERTGGSVSTLTIQRTQQEDSAVYLCASSYRTVGSPLHFGNGTRLTVT.

Ten or more counts support this clonotype. V usage is TRBV2 and J usage is TRBJ2-1, with 16 bases that match TRBD2. CDR1 is SNHLY, CDR2 FYNNEI, per germline. CDR3 length: 18 amino acids. V lost 7 bases to trimming and J lost 4 bases; unmatched junction nucleotides: 10. Here the CDR3 reads CASTDPGLAGGVYNEQFF. CDR3 bases: TGTGCCAGCACCGATCCGGGACTAGCGGGAGGGGTATACAATGAGCAGTTCTTC.

This clonotype was found many times. The chain links TRBV27 to TRBJ2-7; D gene ambiguous. This CDR3 region has 13 residues. Germline V gene lookup returns CDR1 MNHEY and CDR2 SMNVEV (reference sequence). Trimming took off 5 bases at V and 4 bases at J, with 12 bases between the two ends. CDR3 coding DNA: TGTGCCAGCAGTCCGACGCCCGTGTACGAGCAGTACTTC. Residues: CASSPTPVYEQYF.

Ten or more counts support this clonotype. The chain uses TRBV11-3 and TRBJ2-1; tentatively, D is TRBD2 (6 bases). CDR3 length: 13 amino acids. The germline V and J ends were trimmed by 1 base and 5 bases, with 6 bases remaining between them. Germline V lookup: CDR1 SGHNT, CDR2 YENEEA. CDR3 DNA: TGTGCCAGCAGCTTAGGACTAGACAATGAGCAGTTCTTC. Translating gives CASSLGLDNEQFF.

This clonotype was detected ten times or more. The genes are TRBV6-1 and TRBJ1-1; D is possibly TRBD1 (5 bases). V dropped 5 bases and J dropped 0 bases, with 22 bases sitting between them. From germline, CDR1 is MNHNS and CDR2 SASEGT. The CDR3 spans 18 residues. The CDR3 protein is CASSFLSGLRGMNTEAFF. The CDR3 region has the DNA TGTGCCAGCAGTTTCCTATCGGGGCTTAGGGGAATGAACACTGAAGCTTTCTTT.

This clonotype was seen repeatedly, ten times or more. This sequence joins TRBV10-3 and TRBJ1-1, with D possibly being TRBD1 (6 bases). Trimming cost V 10 bases and J 1 base, with 13 bases left between them. The CDR3 has 13 amino acids. Germline V lookup: CDR1 ENHRY, CDR2 SYGVKD. The CDR3: CANKGQPNTEAFF. The DNA of the CDR3 is TGTGCCAATAAGGGACAACCGAACACTGAAGCTTTCTTT.

This clonotype was seen repeatedly, ten times or more. The rearrangement uses TRBV6-2 or TRBV6-3 and TRBJ2-1; 8 bases align to TRBD2. The CDR3 is 14 amino acids. V was clipped by 9 bases and J by 2 bases; unmatched bases: 6. Germline CDR1 and CDR2: MNHEY and SVGEGT. The CDR3 coding sequence is TGTGCCAGTTGCGGGAGGATCACCTACAATGAGCAGTTCTTC. This codes for CASCGRITYNEQFF.

The chain joins TRBV12-3 or TRBV12-4 to TRBJ1-1; 10 nucleotides line up with TRBD1. The V segment lost 6 bases and the J segment 8 bases; nucleotides outside the gene matches: 9. The CDR3 is 14 amino acids. As DNA, the CDR3 is TGTGCCAGCAGCCGAGGACAGGGGGGTAGAGAAGCTTTCTTT. Protein: CASSRGQGGREAFF.

This clonotype has a count of ten or more. The CDR3 nucleotides read TGTGCCAGCAGCCGCCAGACCTACGAGCAGTACTTC. Protein: CASSRQTYEQYF. This chain links TRBV3-1 with TRBJ2-7; no clear D. There are 12 residues in the CDR3. V was cut by 4 bases and J by 2 bases, with 6 bases left in between. Germline V lookup: CDR1 LGHDT, CDR2 YNNKEL (reference sequence).

This clonotype has ten or more counts. The rearrangement links TRBV7-8 to TRBJ2-7; D assignment may be TRBD1 or TRBD2 (5 bases each). The CDR3 loop spans 19 amino acids. Germline V gene sequence: CDR1 SGHVS, CDR2 FQNEAQ. Trimming pared 3 bases from V and 0 bases from J, leaving 24 bases between. The CDR3 DNA reads TGTGCCAGCAGCTTCCCGCAACCATACCGGGACGGCAGCTCCTACGAGCAGTACTTC. Amino acids: CASSFPQPYRDGSSYEQYF.

This clonotype was seen at least ten times. This chain uses TRBV20-1 with TRBJ1-2, with 7 bases matching TRBD1. Trimming cost V 0 bases and J 7 bases; bases outside gene matches: 5. This CDR3 is 13 amino acids long. Germline CDR1 and CDR2: DFQATT and SNEGSKA (reference sequence). CDR3 DNA: TGCAGTGCTAGAGATTCGGCAGGGGGTGGCTACACCTTC. This translates into CSARDSAGGGYTF.

This chain uses TRBV7-3 with TRBJ2-1; D is possibly TRBD2 (5 bases). The germline V gene has CDR1 SGHTA and CDR2 FQGTGA. The germline V and J ends were trimmed by 5 bases and 6 bases, with 11 bases remaining between them. CDR3 size: 13 residues. The CDR3 DNA reads TGTGCCAGCAGCGAAACTAGTATCAATGAGCAGTTCTTC. Protein: CASSETSINEQFF.